The 24 T cell receptor beta chains given below trace back to one sample, sequenced in a study of response to subunit inactivated influenza vaccine. A single record per CDR3 protein comes from TCRdb applying MiXCR to the RT-PCR reads. The repertoire includes about 500,000 distinct CDR3 sequences, 10% to 15% of them detected once, and over 10% sits in the top ten. The sequences come from PBMCs from blood, collected 40 to 50 days after vaccination. These receptors were obtained from a man aged 50-60 years who received an inactivated influenza vaccine.

This clonotype has more than one count but fewer than ten. This chain connects TRBV6-5 to TRBJ1-2; no definite D call. V was pared by 0 bases and J by 2 bases, with 10 bases between. Germline CDR1 reads MNHEY; CDR2 reads SVGAGI. The CDR3 length is 15 residues. CDR3 sequence: CASSYSYAENYGYTF. DNA of the CDR3: TGTGCCAGCAGTTACTCGTACGCGGAAAACTATGGCTACACCTTC.

The chain links TRBV4-2 to TRBJ2-5; 8 bases fit TRBD1. With V trimmed by 4 bases and J by 9 bases, 13 bases remained unmatched. The CDR3 loop spans 15 amino acids. Looked up from germline, CDR1 is LGHNA and CDR2 is YNFKEQ. The CDR3 nucleotides are TGTGCCAGCAGCCCGCCTACAGGGACAGGTTTCGCCCAGTACTTC. It translates to CASSPPTGTGFAQYF.

The chain links TRBV10-3 to TRBJ2-7, with a weak D call TRBD2 (5 bases). Germline CDR1 is ENHRY and CDR2 is SYGVKD. The CDR3 spans 13 residues. Trimming left V 3 bases short and J 3 bases short, with 9 bases between. This CDR3 is CAISDRTFYEQYF. In nucleotides, the CDR3 is TGTGCCATCAGTGACAGGACTTTCTACGAGCAGTACTTC.

This clonotype was detected a few times. The chain couples TRBV11-2 to TRBJ2-3, with 10 nucleotides matching TRBD2. CDR3 size: 20 residues. V trimming: 5 bases; J trimming: 0 bases; junction bases outside the gene matches: 17. Germline CDR1 is SGHAT and CDR2 is FQNNGV. The CDR3 DNA reads TGTGCCAGCAGCCCCTATACTAGCGGGACCGGACAGTCTAGCACAGATACGCAGTATTTT. Amino acid sequence: CASSPYTSGTGQSSTDTQYF.

This clonotype appeared many times. The J gene is TRBJ2-1, the V gene TRBV10-3; 13 positions agree with TRBD2. Germline CDR1 reads ENHRY; CDR2 reads SYGVKD. The CDR3 sequence is 17 residues long. V gave up 6 bases and J gave up 4 bases; unmatched junction bases: 9. CDR3 residues: CAISATSGGASYNEQFF. The DNA for the CDR3 is TGTGCCATCAGCGCTACTAGCGGGGGGGCCAGTTACAATGAGCAGTTCTTC.

There are a few counts of this clonotype. The chain has TRBV9 and TRBJ2-3; the D is unclear. V was cut by 2 bases and J by 2 bases, with 12 bases left in between. Germline assignment: CDR1 SGDLS and CDR2 YYNGEE. The CDR3 covers 15 residues. This CDR3 is CASSVAPGTTDTQYF. DNA for the CDR3: TGTGCCAGCAGCGTCGCCCCCGGAACCACAGATACGCAGTATTTT.

Ten or more counts support this clonotype. The CDR3 region has the DNA TGTGCCACCAGCGGCAGGGGCGGCAATCAGCCCCAGCATTTT. This encodes CATSGRGGNQPQHF. J is TRBJ1-5 and V is TRBV15; a weak D match, TRBD1 (6 bases). V lost 5 bases, J lost 2 bases, and 10 bases lay in between. This CDR3 has 14 residues. In germline, CDR1 is LNHNV, CDR2 YYDKDF (reference sequence).

This chain connects TRBV6-1 to TRBJ1-5, with a possible D match to TRBD1 (6 bases). Trimming shortened V by 8 bases and J by 5 bases, and 10 bases separated the two germline ends. This CDR3 region has 12 residues. Germline-derived CDR1 and CDR2 are MNHNS and SASEGT. The CDR3 DNA reads TGTGCCAGCGGAGGGGGATATCAGCCCCAGCATTTT. Translating it yields CASGGGYQPQHF.

The CDR3 DNA reads as TGTGCCAGCAGCCCCCTCATCGGGACGGAAAGCTACAAGATGAACACTGAAGCTTTCTTT. It is translated as CASSPLIGTESYKMNTEAFF. The V and J genes are TRBV21-1 and TRBJ1-1; TRBD1, the D gene given by the table, was not confirmed from the DNA. TRBV21-1 is assigned pseudogene status. This CDR3 comprises 20 residues.

The chain couples TRBV19 to TRBJ2-7; D remains ambiguous. V was clipped by 1 base and J by 5 bases, with 12 bases between them. The CDR3 runs to 14 residues. The germline V gene has CDR1 LNHDA and CDR2 SQIVND (reference sequence). The DNA of the CDR3 is TGTGCCAGTAGTATAGGAGGCCTTCCCCACGAGCAGTACTTC. This sequence encodes CASSIGGLPHEQYF. The variable domain in full, with the rest retrieved from reference TRBV19 and TRBJ2-7, is DGGITQSPKYLFRKEGQNVTLSCEQNLNHDAMYWYRQDPGQGLRLIYYSQIVNDFQKGDIAEGYSVSREKKESFPLTVTSAQKNPTAFYLCASSIGGLPHEQYFGPGTRLTVT.

This clonotype was recorded at least ten times. The chain combines TRBV20-1 with TRBJ1-4; no reliable D call. The CDR3 contains 12 residues. From germline, CDR1 is DFQATT and CDR2 SNEGSKA (reference sequence). The V gene lost 6 bases and the J gene lost 8 bases, with 13 bases spanning the gap. The CDR3 loop is CSATQPKEKLFF. The CDR3 nucleotides read TGCAGTGCCACCCAGCCGAAGGAAAAACTGTTTTTT.

A note on this clonotype: At one of its ends the junction is not consistent with the germline gene, which may arise from a read error. The chain is built from TRBV7-2 and TRBJ2-1; the match to TRBD2 covers 12 bases. CDR3 length: 14 residues. Germline lookup yields CDR1 SGHTA and CDR2 FQGNSA. This CDR3 reads CASSLDSLAGGLLF. The CDR3 DNA reads TGTGCCAGCAGCTTAGATAGCCTAGCGGGGGGGCTCCTCTTC.

V gene TRBV9 combines with J gene TRBJ2-2; D ambiguous. The CDR3 is 16 amino acids. V lost 0 bases to trimming and J lost 7 bases, with 16 bases between them. Germline CDR1 SGDLS, CDR2 YYNGEE. CDR3 in DNA: TGTGCCAGCAGCGTAGGGCTAAGGGTTCAGAACGGGGAGCTGTTTTTT. Its protein product is CASSVGLRVQNGELFF.

The V call is TRBV4-1, the J call TRBJ2-2; TRBD2 is a possible D gene (5 bases). The CDR3 covers 16 residues. V shed 0 bases and J shed 4 bases, with 12 bases lying between them. From germline, CDR1 is MGHRA and CDR2 YSYEKL. The CDR3 region is CASSQDYGGATGELFF. The CDR3 DNA reads as TGCGCCAGCAGCCAAGACTATGGAGGAGCCACCGGGGAGCTGTTTTTT.

CDR3 amino acids: CSGGQAIGTEAFF. The CDR3 DNA sequence: TGCAGCGGCGGGCAAGCAATAGGAACTGAAGCTTTCTTT. V usage is TRBV29-1 and J usage is TRBJ1-1; D ambiguous. Germline assignment: CDR1 SQVTM and CDR2 ANQGSEA. CDR3 length equals 13 residues. V lost 7 bases and J 5 bases, leaving 17 bases between the germline ends. The variable domain in full, completed from reference TRBV29-1 and TRBJ1-1, reads SAVISQKPSRDICQRGTSLTIQCQVDSQVTMMFWYRQQPGQSLTLIATANQGSEATYESGFVIDKFPISRPNLTFSTLTVSNMSPEDSSIYLCSGGQAIGTEAFFGQGTRLTVV.

In its sample, this clonotype was seen a few times. This chain uses TRBV12-3 or TRBV12-4 with TRBJ2-5; 7 positions agree with TRBD1. This CDR3 has 15 residues. Unmatched junction bases numbered 11, after V lost 6 bases and J lost 4 bases. The DNA of the CDR3 is TGTGCCAGCAGGACCGGGACAGTCCTCGGAGAGACCCAGTACTTC. It translates to CASRTGTVLGETQYF.

The chain links TRBV7-9 to TRBJ2-1; 10 bases align to TRBD2. The CDR3 is made up of 15 amino acids. Germline V CDR1 and CDR2: SEHNR, FQNEAQ (reference sequence). With V trimmed by 4 bases and J by 4 bases, 4 bases remained unmatched. CDR3 bases: TGTGCCAGCAGCTGGTCTAGCGGGGGATACAATGAGCAGTTCTTC. Translation gives CASSWSSGGYNEQFF.

The chain recombines TRBV12-3 or TRBV12-4 with TRBJ2-1, with TRBD2 matching over 8 bases. This CDR3 spans 15 amino acids. With V trimmed by 5 bases and J by 7 bases, 10 bases remained unmatched. The CDR3 here is CASSPGAGVLNEQFF. The CDR3 DNA reads as TGTGCCAGCAGTCCCGGAGCGGGAGTTCTAAATGAGCAGTTCTTC.

This clonotype occurred a few times. V and J are TRBV20-1 and TRBJ2-2, with D possibly being TRBD1 (6 bases). V was shortened by 6 bases and J by 2 bases, with 16 bases between the two germline ends. Germline loops: CDR1 DFQATT, CDR2 SNEGSKA (reference sequence). The CDR3 runs 15 residues. CDR3: CSAPAGTPNTGELFF. In DNA form, the CDR3 reads TGCAGTGCCCCAGCCGGGACACCTAACACCGGGGAGCTGTTTTTT.

This clonotype turned up a few times. The chain joins TRBV27 to TRBJ2-7, with D maybe TRBD2 (6 bases). V dropped 6 bases and J dropped 7 bases, with 22 bases sitting between them. The CDR3 is 15 residues long. From germline, CDR1 is MNHEY and CDR2 SMNVEV (reference sequence). CDR3 protein: CASRGSWGVREEQYF. CDR3 in DNA: TGTGCCAGCAGGGGATCATGGGGGGTAAGGGAAGAGCAGTACTTC.

This clonotype appeared a few times. The chain uses TRBV20-1 and TRBJ2-7; 8 bases fit TRBD1. V lost 5 bases, J lost 0 bases, and 12 bases stayed unmatched. The CDR3 is 16 amino acids. Per germline, CDR1 DFQATT and CDR2 SNEGSKA (reference sequence). The CDR3 nucleotides read TGCAGTGCTGCAGGGACAGGACAGGCGTACTCCTACGAGCAGTACTTC. Amino acids: CSAAGTGQAYSYEQYF.

This clonotype was found a few times. The J gene is TRBJ2-1, the V gene TRBV6-2 or TRBV6-3; weak D call: TRBD2 (6 bases). Trimming pared 2 bases from V and 7 bases from J, leaving 12 bases between. The CDR3 is 14 amino acids. CDR1 and CDR2 (germline): MNHEY, SVGEGT. The CDR3 loop reads CASSYAGLGNEQFF. CDR3 nucleotide sequence: TGTGCCAGCAGTTACGCGGGGTTGGGGAATGAGCAGTTCTTC.

The chain is built from TRBV20-1 and TRBJ2-3; D may be TRBD2 (5 bases). Germline lookup yields CDR1 DFQATT and CDR2 SNEGSKA (reference sequence). This CDR3 is built from 16 residues. The ends were cut back, 3 bases at V and 2 bases at J, with 18 bases in the middle. CDR3 region: CSASGPGGSNTDTQYF. The CDR3, as DNA: TGCAGTGCTAGTGGTCCTGGCGGGTCGAACACAGATACGCAGTATTTT.

This chain connects TRBV12-3 or TRBV12-4 to TRBJ2-2, with a tentative D call TRBD1 (5 bases). The CDR3 has 16 residues. V was cut by 2 bases and J by 5 bases, with 15 bases left in between. The CDR3 region is CASSLRRSRGTGELFF. The CDR3 bases are TGTGCCAGCAGTTTACGAAGGTCTAGGGGTACCGGGGAGCTGTTTTTT.